The entry that follows covers one T cell receptor beta chain sequence. The sample originates from a study of cytomegalovirus exposure and HLA in healthy donors. Study in general: There were approximately 80 million unique TCRs (from HLA-typed donors) in an early data release. Clustering assigned about 79% of the approximately 400 genotyped donors to the Caucasian-associated ancestry cluster.

V gave up 0 bases and J gave up 9 bases; unmatched junction bases: 10. This CDR3 contains 15 residues. Germline-derived CDR1 and CDR2 are MRHNA and SNTAGT. The primer mix had 60 Vbeta and 13 Jbeta primers. Some clones are missing from TCRdb's copy, which holds only in-frame ones; the method was immunoSEQ multiplex PCR. The specimen's table records 130,000 or so clones. Sequenced sample: PBMCs. The chain combines TRBV6-4 with TRBJ1-2, with 7 bases matching TRBD1. The TCR comes from a woman aged 18 to 35 in good health and CMV-seronegative. CDR3 residues: CASSDSEGANYRYTF. The DNA of the CDR3 is TGTGCCAGCAGTGACTCAGAGGGGGCTAACTACCGCTACACCTTC.